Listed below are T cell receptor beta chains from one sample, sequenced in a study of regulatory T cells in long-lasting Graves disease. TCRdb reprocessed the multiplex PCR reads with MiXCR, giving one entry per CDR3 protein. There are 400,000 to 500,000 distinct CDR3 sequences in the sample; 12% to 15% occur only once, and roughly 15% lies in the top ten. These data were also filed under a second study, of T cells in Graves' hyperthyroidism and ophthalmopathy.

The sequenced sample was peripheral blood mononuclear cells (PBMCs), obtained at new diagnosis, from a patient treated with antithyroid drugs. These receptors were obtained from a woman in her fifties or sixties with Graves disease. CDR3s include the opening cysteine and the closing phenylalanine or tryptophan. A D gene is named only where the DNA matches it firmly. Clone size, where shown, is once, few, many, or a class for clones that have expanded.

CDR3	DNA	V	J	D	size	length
CASTGEVEGAEAFF	TGTGCCAGCACCGGTGAGGTTGAGGGCGCTGAAGCTTTCTTT	TRBV12-3/TRBV12-4	TRBJ1-1	.	many	14
CAAEGGLSTYEQYF	TGTGCCGCGGAGGGGGGGCTGAGTACCTACGAGCAGTACTTC	TRBV30	TRBJ2-7	.	.	14
CASSFQGRGEQYF	TGTGCCAGCAGTTTCCAGGGGCGTGGCGAGCAGTACTTC	TRBV6-5	TRBJ2-7	.	many	13
CSANPPTGGGYEQYF	TGCAGTGCTAACCCGCCGACAGGGGGCGGCTACGAGCAGTACTTC	TRBV20-1	TRBJ2-7	TRBD1	many	15
CASSLLPAQASTIYF	TGTGCCAGCAGTTTACTGCCAGCACAAGCGAGCACCATATATTTT	TRBV28	TRBJ1-3	.	many	15
CASSLDSPGQGNYEQYF	TGTGCCAGCAGCTTGGACTCTCCGGGACAGGGTAACTACGAGCAGTACTTC	TRBV5-5	TRBJ2-7	TRBD1	few	17
CASSLEREENGYTF	TGTGCCAGCAGTTTGGAACGAGAGGAGAATGGCTACACCTTC	TRBV28	TRBJ1-2	.	many	14
CASSQITRAATEAFF	TGTGCCAGCAGCCAAATTACCCGGGCCGCCACTGAAGCTTTCTTT	TRBV3-1	TRBJ1-1	.	.	15
CSARDPGQGAYEQYF	TGCAGTGCTAGAGACCCGGGACAGGGGGCCTACGAGCAGTACTTC	TRBV20-1	TRBJ2-7	TRBD1	many	15
CASSYFGTGEETQYF	TGTGCCAGCAGTTACTTTGGGACAGGGGAAGAGACCCAGTACTTC	TRBV6-5	TRBJ2-5	TRBD1	.	15
CAWSVRWTSGRARYEQYF	TGTGCCTGGAGTGTACGTTGGACTAGCGGGAGGGCCCGGTACGAGCAGTACTTC	TRBV30	TRBJ2-7	TRBD2	.	18
CASGAGRTDTQYF	TGTGCCAGTGGAGCGGGGCGCACAGATACGCAGTATTTT	TRBV19	TRBJ2-3	TRBD2	.	13
CSVEVAGGPLYEQYF	TGCAGCGTTGAGGTAGCGGGAGGGCCCCTATACGAGCAGTACTTC	TRBV29-1	TRBJ2-7	TRBD2	.	15
CASSQSNTGTEAFF	TGTGCCAGCTCACAATCAAACACGGGCACTGAAGCTTTCTTT	TRBV18	TRBJ1-1	.	.	14
CASSLLAGDYYEQYF	TGTGCCAGCAGCTTATTAGCAGGGGACTACTACGAGCAGTACTTC	TRBV11-2	TRBJ2-7	.	many	15
CASSGPGLQETQYF	TGTGCCAGCAGCGGACCGGGACTTCAAGAGACCCAGTACTTC	TRBV7-8	TRBJ2-5	.	many	14
CASSRIQGVSYEQYF	TGTGCCAGCAGTCGGATTCAGGGGGTTTCCTACGAGCAGTACTTC	TRBV6-1	TRBJ2-7	TRBD1	few	15
CASSVAASGTYNEQFF	TGTGCCAGCAGCGTAGCGGCTAGCGGGACGTACAATGAGCAGTTCTTC	TRBV9	TRBJ2-1	TRBD2	.	16